The source of this T cell receptor (beta chain) is a study of T cell changes during pregnancy in multiple sclerosis. Sequencing was performed with immunoSEQ multiplex PCR; in TCRdb, only in-frame clones are kept and a portion is missing. Of roughly 80,000 clones in the sample, approximately 92% are singletons; the top ten hold 0.9% to 1.2%. The sequence derives from a female donor with multiple sclerosis, enrolled in a pregnancy study. The material was peripheral blood, obtained in the first trimester of pregnancy.

The CDR3 loop is CAWSPSREGRWTEAFF. Written as DNA, the CDR3 is TGTGCCTGGAGTCCCTCTCGGGAGGGCCGATGGACTGAAGCTTTCTTT. The rearrangement links TRBV30 to TRBJ1-1; no reliable D call. Germline-derived CDR1 and CDR2 are GTSNPN and SVGIG (reference sequence). The CDR3 contains 16 residues. The V and J ends lost 2 bases and 5 bases respectively, with 21 bases between them.